The source of this TCR beta chain is a study of breast tumors, draining lymph nodes, adjacent tissues. TCRdb passed the multiplex PCR reads through MiXCR, listing each CDR3 protein once. Altogether tens of thousands of distinct CDR3 sequences are present, 45% to 75% being singletons, with the ten largest covering roughly an eighth. Germline-derived CDR1 and CDR2 are SNHLY and FYNNEI. The junction had 8 bases not matched to a gene; V was cut back by 2 bases and J by 3 bases. The CDR3 covers 16 residues. Whole-study results and caveats: Data fit most tumor T cells coming from lymph node, expanding in tumor. Tumor and nontumor repertoires were significantly more similar in luminal-like than in basal-like breast cancer. Tumor TCR diversity was below lymph nodes but above nontumor tissue.

As to this clonotype: The antigen remains undetermined.

This TCR was recovered from a female donor with breast cancer. Some clones in this sample may be carry-over from other donors' samples. The rearrangement uses TRBV2 and TRBJ2-7, with 9 bases fitting TRBD2. Sequencing input: breast tumor tissue. The CDR3, as DNA: TGTGCCAGCAGTGAATCTTCCGGACTAGCGAACTACGAGCAGTACTTC. It translates to CASSESSGLANYEQYF.